These 29 T cell receptor beta chains came from one sample sequenced in a study of shared clonotypes between healthy human individuals. Terminally differentiated effector memory CD45RA+ cells were excluded from the naive CD8 cells, which were CD45RO-negative and positively selected for CCR7. Some clones are missing from TCRdb's copy, which holds only in-frame ones; the method was immunoSEQ multiplex PCR. The sample has about 2 million clones; 85% to 95% are singletons. What was sequenced was naive CD8+ T cells sorted from blood. The receptor set was obtained from a man between 18 and 35 years old in good health.

The chain is built from TRBV5-8 and TRBJ2-3; tentative D call: TRBD1 (5 bases). V was shortened by 2 bases and J by 0 bases, with 10 bases between the two germline ends. Germline CDR1 SGHTS, CDR2 YDEGEE. CDR3 size: 15 residues. The CDR3: CASSFRQSSTDTQYF. The CDR3 nucleotides read TGTGCCAGCAGCTTCCGACAGTCTAGCACAGATACGCAGTATTTT.

This chain links TRBV27 with TRBJ2-3, with 8 nucleotides matching TRBD2. This CDR3 has 16 residues. Germline CDR1 and CDR2: MNHEY and SMNVEV (reference sequence). J lost 2 bases, V lost 3 bases, and 7 bases had no gene match. CDR3 protein: CASSFGTRSDTDTQYF. CDR3 DNA sequence: TGTGCCAGCAGTTTTGGGACTAGGAGCGACACAGATACGCAGTATTTT.

The chain carries TRBV11-1 and TRBJ2-4; 9 bases fit TRBD1. Germline assignment: CDR1 SGHAT and CDR2 FQDESV (reference sequence). Germline trimming cut 1 base from V and 6 bases from J; bases unmatched to any gene: 7. CDR3 length: 16 amino acids. The CDR3 sequence is CASSLVSGTGTNIQYF. CDR3 coding DNA: TGTGCCAGCAGCTTAGTATCCGGGACAGGGACAAACATTCAGTACTTC.

The gene calls are TRBV4-1 and TRBJ2-5, with D maybe TRBD1 (6 bases). With 7 bases removed from V and 1 base from J, the gap between germline ends came to 7 bases. Germline loops: CDR1 MGHRA, CDR2 YSYEKL. This CDR3 spans 12 amino acids. CDR3 nucleotide sequence: TGCGCCAGCACGGACAGCCAAGAGACCCAGTACTTC. It is translated as CASTDSQETQYF.

Worth noting for this clone: Other DNA sequences in this specimen translate into the identical CDR3. As DNA, the CDR3 is TGTGCCAGCAGCGCAGGGGGGTACGAGCAGTACTTC. It encodes CASSAGGYEQYF. The chain carries TRBV7-9 and TRBJ2-7, with TRBD1 as a possible D gene (7 bases). CDR3 length: 12 residues. Germline V gene lookup returns CDR1 SEHNR and CDR2 FQNEAQ (reference sequence). V lost 5 bases, J lost 4 bases, and 9 bases lay in between.

The chain has TRBV9 and TRBJ1-5; D remains ambiguous. Germline V gene sequence: CDR1 SGDLS, CDR2 YYNGEE. The ends were cut back, 4 bases at V and 3 bases at J, with 11 bases in the middle. The CDR3 consists of 14 residues. CDR3 in DNA: TGTGCCAGCAGCCTAGACGGACTCAATCAGCCCCAGCATTTT. Translation: CASSLDGLNQPQHF. Supplemented by reference TRBV9 and TRBJ1-5, the full variable domain reads DSGVTQTPKHLITATGQRVTLRCSPRSGDLSVYWYQQSLDQGLQFLIQYYNGEERAKGNILERFSAQQFPDLHSELNLSSLELGDSALYFCASSLDGLNQPQHFGDGTRLSIL.

In its sample, this clone was seen a few times. The J gene is TRBJ2-1, the V gene TRBV11-2, with D possibly matching TRBD2 (5 bases). Trimming pared 2 bases from V and 9 bases from J, leaving 20 bases between. The CDR3 is made up of 16 amino acids. CDR1 and CDR2 (germline): SGHAT, FQNNGV. The CDR3, as DNA: TGTGCCAGCAGCTTAATAGTCACAGTCGGAGGTATTGAGCAGTTCTTC. This translates into CASSLIVTVGGIEQFF.

Notes on this clone: Other DNA sequences in the sample encode the same CDR3. The genes are TRBV9 and TRBJ2-7; D possibly corresponds to TRBD2 (5 bases). The CDR3 sequence is 13 residues long. V shed 3 bases and J shed 0 bases, with 7 bases lying between them. Germline assignment: CDR1 SGDLS and CDR2 YYNGEE. This CDR3 is CASSAGDSYEQYF. CDR3 in DNA: TGTGCCAGCAGCGCCGGGGACTCCTACGAGCAGTACTTC.

The rearrangement links TRBV5-6 to TRBJ2-7; 7 bases are shared with TRBD1. J gave up 0 bases and V 2 bases, and 5 bases lay outside the gene matches. The length of the CDR3 is 15 residues. The germline V gene has CDR1 SGHDT and CDR2 YYEEEE. The CDR3 bases are TGTGCCAGCAGCTTAGGACAGGTTTACTCCTACGAGCAGTACTTC. Encoded protein: CASSLGQVYSYEQYF.

The rearrangement joins TRBV7-6 to TRBJ1-5, with 9 bases matching TRBD1. The CDR3 covers 16 residues. V lost 1 base, J lost 4 bases, and 5 bases stayed unmatched. The V gene's germline CDR1 is SGHVS and CDR2 FNYEAQ. CDR3 in amino acids: CASSLEQGAGNQPQHF. CDR3 DNA: TGTGCCAGCAGCTTAGAACAGGGGGCTGGGAATCAGCCCCAGCATTTT.

V usage is TRBV9 and J usage is TRBJ2-5; possible D gene TRBD1, 6 bases. V lost 1 base and J 4 bases, leaving 14 bases between the germline ends. The CDR3 covers 15 residues. Germline assignment: CDR1 SGDLS and CDR2 YYNGEE. The CDR3 is CASSVWGLYGETQYF. The CDR3 DNA is TGTGCCAGCAGCGTATGGGGGCTGTATGGAGAGACCCAGTACTTC.

The chain has TRBV4-3 and TRBJ2-1; perhaps TRBD2 as D (6 bases). V was pared by 1 base and J by 4 bases, with 11 bases between. The CDR3 consists of 15 residues. Germline V CDR1 and CDR2: LGHNA, YSLEER. The CDR3: CASSQVPSDYNEQFF. DNA of the CDR3: TGCGCCAGCAGCCAAGTACCTAGCGATTACAATGAGCAGTTCTTC.

On this clone: Other DNA sequences within the sample encode an identical CDR3. This chain connects TRBV7-9 to TRBJ2-2; D possibly matches TRBD1 or TRBD2 (5 bases each). Germline lookup yields CDR1 SEHNR and CDR2 FQNEAQ (reference sequence). The CDR3 contains 13 residues. V lost 7 bases and J 5 bases, leaving 11 bases between the germline ends. CDR3: CASIPGATGELFF. In nucleotides, the CDR3 is TGTGCCAGCATCCCCGGGGCAACCGGGGAGCTGTTTTTT.

The V and J genes are TRBV5-1 and TRBJ2-2; 7 bases map to TRBD2. The CDR3 covers 16 residues. The V gene's germline CDR1 is SGHRS and CDR2 YFSETQ. V lost 6 bases and J lost 1; bases outside the gene matches: 9. The CDR3 loop reads CASIPFRGENTGELFF. CDR3 in DNA: TGCGCCAGCATACCATTCCGGGGGGAGAACACCGGGGAGCTGTTTTTT.

This sequence joins TRBV5-6 and TRBJ2-5, with TRBD2 matching over 11 bases. Germline lookup yields CDR1 SGHDT and CDR2 YYEEEE. Trimming took 1 base from V and 0 from J; bases not matched to a gene: 8. This CDR3 contains 18 residues. The CDR3 protein is CASSLTASGGLDQETQYF. The DNA of the CDR3 is TGTGCCAGCAGCTTGACGGCTAGCGGGGGGTTAGACCAAGAGACCCAGTACTTC.

The rearrangement links TRBV9 to TRBJ1-1; no reliable D call. The CDR3 loop spans 15 amino acids. Germline loops: CDR1 SGDLS, CDR2 YYNGEE. Trimming stripped 0 bases from V and 1 base from J, with 10 bases between. The CDR3 loop is CASSVGGYANTEAFF. The CDR3 DNA sequence: TGTGCCAGCAGCGTAGGGGGTTACGCGAACACTGAAGCTTTCTTT.

V and J are TRBV19 and TRBJ1-2; D is ambiguous. The V end was cut by 1 base, the J end by 6 bases, with 9 bases between. The germline CDR1 and CDR2 sequences are LNHDA and SQIVND (reference sequence). This CDR3 has 13 amino acids. Here the CDR3 DNA reads TGTGCCAGTAGTATAGCTCCGACTGATGGCTACACCTTC. This sequence encodes CASSIAPTDGYTF.

This chain connects TRBV4-1 to TRBJ2-1, with D possibly called TRBD1 or TRBD2 (6 bases each). CDR1 is MGHRA and CDR2 is YSYEKL in the germline V gene. Trimming cost V 0 bases and J 3 bases, with 9 bases left between them. This CDR3 contains 15 residues. CDR3 sequence reads: CASSQDRGDYNEQFF. As DNA, the CDR3 is TGCGCCAGCAGCCAAGATAGGGGGGACTACAATGAGCAGTTCTTC.

The chain has TRBV15 and TRBJ1-5, with D hard to call. CDR3 length equals 15 residues. V lost 1 base and J 0 bases, leaving 7 bases between the germline ends. Germline V CDR1 and CDR2: LNHNV, YYDKDF (reference sequence). This CDR3 is CATSRASLSNQPQHF. The CDR3 bases are TGTGCCACCAGCAGAGCCAGTCTTAGCAATCAGCCCCAGCATTTT.

The chain couples TRBV27 to TRBJ1-2; 8 nucleotides agree with TRBD1. CDR1 MNHEY and CDR2 SMNVEV come from the germline V gene (reference sequence). CDR3 length: 14 residues. V shed 4 bases and J 4 bases; nucleotides not matched to a gene: 5. Here the CDR3 reads CASSWDRMSYGYTF. The CDR3 DNA reads as TGTGCCAGCAGTTGGGACAGGATGTCCTATGGCTACACCTTC.

The J gene is TRBJ2-7, the V gene TRBV18; TRBD1 matches 7 bases. This CDR3 is built from 17 residues. Germline V gene sequence: CDR1 KGHSH, CDR2 LQKENI. V dropped 3 bases and J dropped 5; count of bases not matched to a gene: 16. CDR3 sequence (DNA): TGTGCCAGCTCACCTCCCAGGGGGAAGGAGTTAGTGGACGAGCAGTACTTC. Its protein product is CASSPPRGKELVDEQYF.

V usage is TRBV4-2 and J usage is TRBJ1-1, with TRBD1 matching over 9 bases. The length of the CDR3 is 15 residues. CDR1 and CDR2 from the germline V gene are LGHNA and YNFKEQ. The trim removed 3 bases at V and 7 bases at J, leaving 9 bases unmatched. Here the CDR3 DNA reads TGTGCCAGCAGCCATTGGGACAGGGCGGGGAATGAAGCTTTCTTT. Translation gives CASSHWDRAGNEAFF.

The chain is built from TRBV7-2 and TRBJ2-5, with D possibly being TRBD1 or TRBD2 (5 bases each). This CDR3 is built from 17 residues. V was cut by 2 bases and J by 0 bases, with 16 bases left in between. CDR1 is SGHTA and CDR2 is FQGNSA in the germline V gene. CDR3 region: CASSLYPTGRHQETQYF. CDR3 DNA: TGTGCCAGCAGCTTATACCCCACGGGACGGCACCAAGAGACCCAGTACTTC.

In regard to this clone: Other DNA sequences in the sample encode the same CDR3. The rearrangement joins TRBV27 to TRBJ2-7; the D gene could be TRBD1 or TRBD2 (5 bases each). The CDR3 is made up of 12 amino acids. Trimming stripped 4 bases from V and 3 bases from J, with 7 bases between. CDR1 and CDR2 from the germline V gene are MNHEY and SMNVEV (reference sequence). This CDR3 is CASSSRGYEQYF. The CDR3, as DNA: TGTGCCAGCAGTTCGAGGGGCTACGAGCAGTACTTC.

Of note for this clone: Other DNA sequences in the sample encode the same CDR3. The V gene is TRBV9, the J gene TRBJ2-7, with TRBD1 matching over 10 bases. Germline V gene data show CDR1 as SGDLS and CDR2 as YYNGEE. The CDR3 covers 14 residues. V gave up 3 bases and J gave up 4 bases; unmatched junction bases: 4. Written as DNA, the CDR3 is TGTGCCAGCAGCGCCGGGACAGGGGAATACGAGCAGTACTTC. Its protein is CASSAGTGEYEQYF.

The chain links TRBV19 to TRBJ1-5; tentatively, D is TRBD1 (5 bases). This CDR3 is built from 15 residues. Germline CDR1 LNHDA, CDR2 SQIVND (reference sequence). The V end was cut by 6 bases, the J end by 0 bases, with 12 bases between. The CDR3, as DNA: TGTGCCAGTAGCGTACTGACAGATAGCAATCAGCCCCAGCATTTT. Protein product: CASSVLTDSNQPQHF. Combining the CDR3 with reference TRBV19 and TRBJ1-5 gives the whole variable domain DGGITQSPKYLFRKEGQNVTLSCEQNLNHDAMYWYRQDPGQGLRLIYYSQIVNDFQKGDIAEGYSVSREKKESFPLTVTSAQKNPTAFYLCASSVLTDSNQPQHFGDGTRLSIL.

The chain employs TRBV7-8 and TRBJ2-1; 14 bases are a match to TRBD2. The germline V gene encodes CDR1 SGHVS and CDR2 FQNEAQ. This CDR3 spans 19 amino acids. Trimming at V came to 1 base and at J to 5 bases, leaving 10 bases not matched to a gene. The CDR3 sequence: CASSLGLAGGLRLDNEQFF. The CDR3 nucleotides read TGTGCCAGCAGCTTAGGACTAGCGGGAGGGCTTCGCCTCGACAATGAGCAGTTCTTC.

This clone occurred a few times. This could be a read error, since a much larger clone is one nucleotide away. The identical CDR3 is also encoded by other nucleotide sequences in the sample. Here the CDR3 reads CASSTSYEQYF. The DNA for the CDR3 is TGTGCCAGCAGCACCTCCTACGAGCAGTACTTC. The chain links TRBV7-2 to TRBJ2-7, with D unresolved. The CDR3 totals 11 residues. The V end lost 5 bases, the J end lost 0 bases, and 2 bases lay between the germline ends. Germline V CDR1 and CDR2: SGHTA, FQGNSA.

This chain joins TRBV2 and TRBJ1-5; possible D gene TRBD1, 5 bases. The CDR3 length is 14 residues. Germline loops: CDR1 SNHLY, CDR2 FYNNEI. The V and J ends lost 1 base and 5 bases respectively, with 9 bases between them. CDR3 in amino acids: CASSEVQGYQPQHF. CDR3 nucleotides: TGTGCCAGCAGTGAAGTTCAGGGTTATCAGCCCCAGCATTTT.